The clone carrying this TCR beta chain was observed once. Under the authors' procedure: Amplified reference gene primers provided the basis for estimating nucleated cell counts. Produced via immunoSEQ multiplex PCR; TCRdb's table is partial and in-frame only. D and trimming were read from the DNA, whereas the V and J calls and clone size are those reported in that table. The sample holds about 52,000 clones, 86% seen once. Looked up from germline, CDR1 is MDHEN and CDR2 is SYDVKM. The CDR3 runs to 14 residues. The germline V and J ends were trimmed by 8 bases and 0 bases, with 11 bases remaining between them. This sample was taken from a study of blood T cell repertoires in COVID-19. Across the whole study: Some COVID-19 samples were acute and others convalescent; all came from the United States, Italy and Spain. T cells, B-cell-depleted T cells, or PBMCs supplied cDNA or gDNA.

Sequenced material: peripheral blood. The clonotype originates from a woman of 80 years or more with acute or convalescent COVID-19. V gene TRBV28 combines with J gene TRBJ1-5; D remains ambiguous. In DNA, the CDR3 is TGTGCCAGCTTCACTCTCTATAGCAATCAGCCCCAGCATTTT. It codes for CASFTLYSNQPQHF. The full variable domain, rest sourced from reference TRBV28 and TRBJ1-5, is DVKVTQSSRYLVKRTGEKVFLECVQDMDHENMFWYRQDPGLGLRLIYFSYDVKMKEKGDIPEGYSVSREKKERFSLILESASTNQTSMYLCASFTLYSNQPQHFGDGTRLSIL.